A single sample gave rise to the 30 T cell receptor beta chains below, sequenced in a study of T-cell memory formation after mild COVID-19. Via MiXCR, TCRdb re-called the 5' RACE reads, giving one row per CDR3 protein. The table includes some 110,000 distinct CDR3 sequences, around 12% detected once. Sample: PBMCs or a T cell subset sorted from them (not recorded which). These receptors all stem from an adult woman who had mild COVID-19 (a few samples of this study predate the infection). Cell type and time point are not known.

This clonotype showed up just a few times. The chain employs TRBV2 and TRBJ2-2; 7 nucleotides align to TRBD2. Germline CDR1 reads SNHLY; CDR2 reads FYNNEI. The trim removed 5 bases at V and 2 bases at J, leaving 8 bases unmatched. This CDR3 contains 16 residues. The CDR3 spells CASSLGTIGNTGELFF. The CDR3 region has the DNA TGTGCCAGCAGTCTCGGGACTATTGGAAACACCGGGGAGCTGTTTTTT.

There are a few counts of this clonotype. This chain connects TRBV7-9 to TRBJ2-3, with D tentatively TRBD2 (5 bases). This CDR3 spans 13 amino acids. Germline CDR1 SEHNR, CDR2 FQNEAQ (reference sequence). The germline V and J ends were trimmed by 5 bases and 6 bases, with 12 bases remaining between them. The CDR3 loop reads CASSPRTRDTQYF. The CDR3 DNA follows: TGTGCCAGCAGCCCGCGGACTCGCGATACGCAGTATTTT. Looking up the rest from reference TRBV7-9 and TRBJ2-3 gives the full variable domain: DTGVSQNPRHKITKRGQNVTFRCDPISEHNRLYWYRQTLGQGPEFLTYFQNEAQLEKSRLLSDRFSAERPKGSFSTLEIQRTEQGDSAMYLCASSPRTRDTQYFGPGTRLTVL.

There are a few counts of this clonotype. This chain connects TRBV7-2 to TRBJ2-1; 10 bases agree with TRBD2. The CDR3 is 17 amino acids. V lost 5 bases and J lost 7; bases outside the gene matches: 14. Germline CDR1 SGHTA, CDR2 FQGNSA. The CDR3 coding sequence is TGTGCCAGCAGCCCCTACCCCCTAGCGGGAGACCCTAATGAGCAGTTCTTC. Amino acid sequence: CASSPYPLAGDPNEQFF.

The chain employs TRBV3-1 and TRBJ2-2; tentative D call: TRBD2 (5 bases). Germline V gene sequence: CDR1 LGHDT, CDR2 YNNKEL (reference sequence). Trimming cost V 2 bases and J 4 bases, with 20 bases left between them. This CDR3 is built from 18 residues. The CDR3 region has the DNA TGTGCCAGCAGCCAATCCGAGGCCCACGGACTGGGCACCGGGGAGCTGTTTTTT. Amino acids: CASSQSEAHGLGTGELFF.

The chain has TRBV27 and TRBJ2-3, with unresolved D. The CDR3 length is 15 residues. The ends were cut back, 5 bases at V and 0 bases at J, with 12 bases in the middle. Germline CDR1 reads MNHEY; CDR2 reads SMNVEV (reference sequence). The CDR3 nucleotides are TGTGCCAGCAGTCGTTTAGGGCCTAGCACAGATACGCAGTATTTT. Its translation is CASSRLGPSTDTQYF.

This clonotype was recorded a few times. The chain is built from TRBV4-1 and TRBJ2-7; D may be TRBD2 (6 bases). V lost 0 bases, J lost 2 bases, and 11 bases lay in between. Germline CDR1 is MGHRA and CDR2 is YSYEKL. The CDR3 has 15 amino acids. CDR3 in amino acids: CASSQDSGLTYEQYF. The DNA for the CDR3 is TGCGCCAGCAGCCAAGATAGCGGTCTGACCTACGAGCAGTACTTC.

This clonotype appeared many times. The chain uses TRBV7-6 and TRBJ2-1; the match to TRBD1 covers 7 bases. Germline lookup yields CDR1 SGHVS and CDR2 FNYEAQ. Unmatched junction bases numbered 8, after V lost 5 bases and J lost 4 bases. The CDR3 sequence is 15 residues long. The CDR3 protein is CASSPTGTAYNEQFF. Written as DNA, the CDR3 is TGTGCCAGCAGCCCAACCGGGACAGCTTACAATGAGCAGTTCTTC.

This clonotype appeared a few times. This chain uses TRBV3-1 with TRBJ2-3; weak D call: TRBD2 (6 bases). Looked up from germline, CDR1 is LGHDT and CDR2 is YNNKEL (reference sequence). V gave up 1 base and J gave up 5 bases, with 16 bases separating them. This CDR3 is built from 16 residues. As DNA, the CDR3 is TGTGCCAGCAGCCAAGCGCGGGGAGGCGTTGGAGATACGCAGTATTTT. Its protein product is CASSQARGGVGDTQYF.

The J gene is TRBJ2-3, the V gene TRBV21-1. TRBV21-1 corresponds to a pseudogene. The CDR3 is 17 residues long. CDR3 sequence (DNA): TGTGCCAGCAGCAAAGGGCCCTATTCGGAGATCACAGATACGCAGTATTTT. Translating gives CASSKGPYSEITDTQYF.

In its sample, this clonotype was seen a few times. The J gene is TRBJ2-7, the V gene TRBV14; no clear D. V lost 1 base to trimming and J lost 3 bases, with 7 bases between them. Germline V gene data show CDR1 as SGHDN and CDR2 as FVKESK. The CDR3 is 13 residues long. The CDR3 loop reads CASSQALRYEQYF. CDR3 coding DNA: TGTGCCAGCAGCCAAGCTTTGCGCTACGAGCAGTACTTC.

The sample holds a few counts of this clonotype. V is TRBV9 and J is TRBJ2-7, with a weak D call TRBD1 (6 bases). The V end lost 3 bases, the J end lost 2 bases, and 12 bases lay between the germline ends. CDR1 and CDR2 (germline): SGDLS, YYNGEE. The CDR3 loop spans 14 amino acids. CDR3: CASSADGQPYEQYF. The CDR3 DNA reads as TGTGCCAGCAGCGCAGACGGACAGCCCTACGAGCAGTACTTC.

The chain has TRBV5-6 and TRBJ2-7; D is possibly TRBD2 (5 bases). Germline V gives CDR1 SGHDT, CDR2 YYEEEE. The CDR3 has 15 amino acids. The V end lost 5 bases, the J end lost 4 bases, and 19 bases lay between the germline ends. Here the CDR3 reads CASRKEREPIYEQYF. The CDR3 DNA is TGTGCCAGCAGGAAGGAGAGGGAGCCTATATACGAGCAGTACTTC.

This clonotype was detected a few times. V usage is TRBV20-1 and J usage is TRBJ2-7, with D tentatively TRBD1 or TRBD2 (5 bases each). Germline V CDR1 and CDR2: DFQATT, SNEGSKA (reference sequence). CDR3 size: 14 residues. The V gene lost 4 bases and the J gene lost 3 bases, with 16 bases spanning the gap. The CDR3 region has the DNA TGCAGTGCTACAACCGGGGACGGTTACTACGAGCAGTACTTC. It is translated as CSATTGDGYYEQYF.

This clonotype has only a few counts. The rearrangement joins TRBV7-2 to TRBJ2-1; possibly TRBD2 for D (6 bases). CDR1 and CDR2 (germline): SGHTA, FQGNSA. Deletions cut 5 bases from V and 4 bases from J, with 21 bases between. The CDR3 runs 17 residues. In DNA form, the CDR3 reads TGTGCCAGCAGCCTACTCCCCGGGGACTCAATATACAATGAGCAGTTCTTC. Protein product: CASSLLPGDSIYNEQFF.

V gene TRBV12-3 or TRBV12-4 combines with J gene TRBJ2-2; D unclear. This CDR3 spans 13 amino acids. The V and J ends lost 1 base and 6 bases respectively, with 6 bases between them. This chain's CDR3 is CASSLGWAGELFF. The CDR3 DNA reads TGTGCCAGCAGTTTAGGGTGGGCCGGGGAGCTGTTTTTT.

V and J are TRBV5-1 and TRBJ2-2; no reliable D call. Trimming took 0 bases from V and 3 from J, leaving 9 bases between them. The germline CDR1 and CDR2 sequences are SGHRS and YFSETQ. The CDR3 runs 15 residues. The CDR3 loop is CASSLARMDTGELFF. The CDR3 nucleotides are TGCGCCAGCAGCTTGGCCAGGATGGACACCGGGGAGCTGTTTTTT.

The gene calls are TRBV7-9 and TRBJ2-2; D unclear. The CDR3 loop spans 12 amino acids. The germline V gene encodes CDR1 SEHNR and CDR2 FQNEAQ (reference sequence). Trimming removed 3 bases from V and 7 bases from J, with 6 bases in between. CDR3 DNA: TGTGCCAGCAGCTTTTTTGGCGGGGAGCTGTTTTTT. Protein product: CASSFFGGELFF.

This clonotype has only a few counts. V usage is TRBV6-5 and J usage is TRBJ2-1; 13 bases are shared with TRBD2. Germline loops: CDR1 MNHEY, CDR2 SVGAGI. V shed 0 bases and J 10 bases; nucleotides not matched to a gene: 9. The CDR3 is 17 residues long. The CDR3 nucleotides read TGTGCCAGCAGTTACTCTCTACTAGCGGGGGGGAGCATGGAGCAGTTCTTC. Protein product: CASSYSLLAGGSMEQFF.

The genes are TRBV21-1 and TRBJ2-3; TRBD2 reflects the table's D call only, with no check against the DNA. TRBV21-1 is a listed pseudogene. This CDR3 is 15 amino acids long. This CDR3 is CASSRLSGGADTQYF. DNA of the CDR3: TGTGCCAGCAGCCGACTAAGTGGGGGCGCAGATACGCAGTATTTT.

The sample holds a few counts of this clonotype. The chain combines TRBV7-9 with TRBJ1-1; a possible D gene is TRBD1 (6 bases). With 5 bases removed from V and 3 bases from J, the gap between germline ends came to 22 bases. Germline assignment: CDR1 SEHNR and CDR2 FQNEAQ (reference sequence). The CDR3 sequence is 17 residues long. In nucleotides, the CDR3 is TGTGCCAGCAGCCCAAGCCCTGGGGACAAGGGGGACACTGAAGCTTTCTTT. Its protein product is CASSPSPGDKGDTEAFF.

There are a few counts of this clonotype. CDR3 DNA sequence: TGTGCCAGCGAGGGGTCGGGCGGACTCAATCAGCCCCAGCATTTT. It yields the protein CASEGSGGLNQPQHF. The chain couples TRBV2 to TRBJ1-5, with D possibly TRBD1 on 5 matching bases. This CDR3 spans 15 amino acids. The V gene's germline CDR1 is SNHLY and CDR2 FYNNEI. V was clipped by 8 bases and J by 3 bases, with 17 bases between them.

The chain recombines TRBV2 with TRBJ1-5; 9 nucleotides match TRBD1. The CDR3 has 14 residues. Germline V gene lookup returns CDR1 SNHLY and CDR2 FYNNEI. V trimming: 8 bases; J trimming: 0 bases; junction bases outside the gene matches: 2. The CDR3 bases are TGTGCCAGCGGGACAGGGTTTAGCAATCAGCCCCAGCATTTT. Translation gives CASGTGFSNQPQHF.

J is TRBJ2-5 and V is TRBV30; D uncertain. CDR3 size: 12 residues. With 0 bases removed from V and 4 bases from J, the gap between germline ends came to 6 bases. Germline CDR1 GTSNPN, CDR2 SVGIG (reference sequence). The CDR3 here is CAWSVRGETQYF. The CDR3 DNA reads TGTGCCTGGAGTGTACGCGGAGAGACCCAGTACTTC.

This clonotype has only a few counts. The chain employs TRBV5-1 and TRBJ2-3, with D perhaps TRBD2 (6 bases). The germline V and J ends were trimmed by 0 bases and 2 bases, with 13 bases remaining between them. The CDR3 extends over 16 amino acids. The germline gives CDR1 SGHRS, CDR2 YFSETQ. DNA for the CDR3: TGCGCCAGCAGCTTGGCTAATGGAGGGAACACAGATACGCAGTATTTT. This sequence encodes CASSLANGGNTDTQYF.

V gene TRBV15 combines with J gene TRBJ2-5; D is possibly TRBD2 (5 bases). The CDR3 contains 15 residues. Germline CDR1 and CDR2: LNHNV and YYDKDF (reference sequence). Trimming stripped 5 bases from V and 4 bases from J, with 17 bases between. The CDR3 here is CATSRPPAAVETQYF. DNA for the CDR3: TGTGCCACCAGCCGCCCTCCGGCAGCGGTAGAGACCCAGTACTTC. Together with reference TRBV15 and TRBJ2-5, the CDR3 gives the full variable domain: DAMVIQNPRYQVTQFGKPVTLSCSQTLNHNVMYWYQQKSSQAPKLLFHYYDKDFNNEADTPDNFQSRRPNTSFCFLDIRSPGLGDTAMYLCATSRPPAAVETQYFGPGTRLLVL.

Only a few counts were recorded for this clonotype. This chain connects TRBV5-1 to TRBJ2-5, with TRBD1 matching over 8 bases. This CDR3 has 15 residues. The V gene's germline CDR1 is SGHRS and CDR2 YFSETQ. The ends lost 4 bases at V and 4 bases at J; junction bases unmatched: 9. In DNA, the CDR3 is TGCGCCAGCAGCCTGGGGGCAGGGGGCGTAGAGACCCAGTACTTC. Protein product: CASSLGAGGVETQYF.

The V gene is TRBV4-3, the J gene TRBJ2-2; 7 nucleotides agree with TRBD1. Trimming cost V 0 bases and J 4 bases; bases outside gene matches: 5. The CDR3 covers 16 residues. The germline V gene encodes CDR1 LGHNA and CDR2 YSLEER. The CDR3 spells CASSQDTRGLTGELFF. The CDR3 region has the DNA TGCGCCAGCAGCCAAGATACTAGGGGGCTCACCGGGGAGCTGTTTTTT.

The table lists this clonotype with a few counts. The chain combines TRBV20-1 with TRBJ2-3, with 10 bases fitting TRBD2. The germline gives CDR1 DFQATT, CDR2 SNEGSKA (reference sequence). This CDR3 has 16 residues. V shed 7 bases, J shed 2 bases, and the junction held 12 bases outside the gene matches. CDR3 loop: CSVASSGSPDTDTQYF. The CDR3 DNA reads TGCAGTGTTGCGTCTAGCGGGAGTCCAGACACAGATACGCAGTATTTT.

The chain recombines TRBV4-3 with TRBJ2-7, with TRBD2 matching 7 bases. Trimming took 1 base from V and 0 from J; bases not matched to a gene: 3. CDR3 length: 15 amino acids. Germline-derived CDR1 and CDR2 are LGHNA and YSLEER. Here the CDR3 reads CASSQGRGSSYEQYF. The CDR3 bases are TGCGCCAGCAGCCAAGGTCGCGGGAGCTCCTACGAGCAGTACTTC.

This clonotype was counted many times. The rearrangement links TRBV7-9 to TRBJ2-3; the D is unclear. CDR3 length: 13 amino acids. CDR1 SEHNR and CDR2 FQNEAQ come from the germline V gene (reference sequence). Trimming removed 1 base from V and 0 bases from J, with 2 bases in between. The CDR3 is CASSLVSTDTQYF. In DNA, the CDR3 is TGTGCCAGCAGCTTAGTCAGCACAGATACGCAGTATTTT.